This T cell receptor (beta chain) was retrieved from a study of CD4+ T cells in melanoma. V was clipped by 2 bases and J by 3 bases, with 13 bases between them. This CDR3 spans 15 amino acids. Germline lookup yields CDR1 LNHDA and CDR2 SQIVND (reference sequence). Points from the study as a whole: CD8+ T cell, macrophage and B cell function reportedly correlated with neoantigen-specific CD4+ T cells. Diverse differentiation states were reported for melanoma neoantigen-specific CD4+ T cells.

Concerning this clone itself: Its matching antigen is unknown.

This table comes from immunoSEQ multiplex PCR, and its TCRdb copy is limited to in-frame clones, with some not included. The profile shows about 18,000 clones, roughly 80% of them singletons. The material sequenced was cells from a culture (not recorded whether cultured in vitro). The chain employs TRBV19 and TRBJ1-2; a possible D gene is TRBD1 (5 bases). The receptor was derived from a human donor with melanoma. CDR3 in DNA: TGTGCCAGTAGTATATTCCTCGAGACAGACTATGGCTACACCTTC. This gives the protein CASSIFLETDYGYTF. Looking up the rest from reference TRBV19 and TRBJ1-2 gives the full variable domain: DGGITQSPKYLFRKEGQNVTLSCEQNLNHDAMYWYRQDPGQGLRLIYYSQIVNDFQKGDIAEGYSVSREKKESFPLTVTSAQKNPTAFYLCASSIFLETDYGYTFGSGTRLTVV.